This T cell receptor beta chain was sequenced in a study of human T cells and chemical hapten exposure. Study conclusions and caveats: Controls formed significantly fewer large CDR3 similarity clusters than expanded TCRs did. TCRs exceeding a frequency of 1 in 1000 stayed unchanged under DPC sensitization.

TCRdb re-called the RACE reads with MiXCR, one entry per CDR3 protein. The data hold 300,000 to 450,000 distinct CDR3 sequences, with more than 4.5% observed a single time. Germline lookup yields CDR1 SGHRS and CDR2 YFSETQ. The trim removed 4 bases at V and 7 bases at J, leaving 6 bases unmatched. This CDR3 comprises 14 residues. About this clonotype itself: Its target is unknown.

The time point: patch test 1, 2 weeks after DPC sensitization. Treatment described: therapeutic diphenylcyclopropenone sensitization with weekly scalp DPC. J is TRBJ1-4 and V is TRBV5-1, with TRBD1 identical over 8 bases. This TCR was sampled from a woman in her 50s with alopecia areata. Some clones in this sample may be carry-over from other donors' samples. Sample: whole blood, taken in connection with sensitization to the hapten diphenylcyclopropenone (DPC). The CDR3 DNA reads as TGCGCCAGCAGCATTGAAGGACAGGGTGAAAAACTGTTTTTT. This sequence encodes CASSIEGQGEKLFF. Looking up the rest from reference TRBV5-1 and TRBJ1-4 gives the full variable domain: KAGVTQTPRYLIKTRGQQVTLSCSPISGHRSVSWYQQTPGQGLQFLFEYFSETQRNKGNFPGRFSGRQFSNSRSEMNVSTLELGDSALYLCASSIEGQGEKLFFGSGTQLSVL.